A single T cell receptor (beta chain) is shown here with its context. Clones were sequenced by immunoSEQ multiplex PCR, and TCRdb holds only the in-frame ones, with some missing. The sample has about 220,000 clones; about 79% are singletons. The data belong to a study of blood T cell repertoires in COVID-19. The wider study: Sites in the United States, Italy and Spain provided acute and convalescent COVID-19 samples. In each case, the material was cDNA or gDNA derived from T cells, B-cell-depleted T cells, or PBMCs.

Germline V CDR1 and CDR2: LGHNA, YSLEER. J was trimmed by 4 bases and V by 3 bases; bases with no gene match: 14. The CDR3 extends over 17 amino acids. This TCR derives from a man aged 50 or older with active or convalescent COVID-19. The genes are TRBV4-3 and TRBJ1-1, with 7 nucleotides matching TRBD1. Sequencing was done on a sample of peripheral blood. Here the CDR3 DNA reads TGCGCCAGCAGCCAGGAAGTAACAGGGGAAGGTTTCACTGAAGCTTTCTTT. Protein: CASSQEVTGEGFTEAFF.